This TCR beta chain was captured in a study of shared clonotypes between healthy human individuals. Looking at the study overall: With ages of 18 to 49, the donors were a couple of women and a few men. Study-wide points: Rarefaction analysis demonstrated incomplete sorted-subset sequencing notwithstanding large depth. Clonotypes that were shared across a handful of donors made up around 5% of naive CD4 clonotypes.

CDR1 is LNHDA, CDR2 SQIVND, per germline (reference sequence). V was cut by 4 bases and J by 5 bases, with 20 bases left in between. The CDR3 sequence is 17 residues long. Naive CD8 cells, CD45RO-negative and positively selected for CCR7, excluded terminally differentiated effector memory CD45RA+ cells. Only Caucasian adults living in Nashville, Tennessee made up the donor group. As regards this clone: Antigen specificity is unknown.

The repertoire was sequenced with immunoSEQ multiplex PCR; TCRdb's copy has only in-frame clones and lacks some. Here the sample spans about 2,200,000 clones, 93% being singletons. This sequence was found in a man younger than 35 in good health. Some clones in this sample may be carry-over from other donors' samples. The chain links TRBV19 to TRBJ2-2, with TRBD1 as a possible D gene (6 bases). The sequencing input was naive CD8+ T cells from PBMCs. The CDR3 bases are TGTGCCAGTAGTACCCGTTACAGTGGACAGAAGACCGGGGAGCTGTTTTTT. Translation: CASSTRYSGQKTGELFF.